The sequence of this T cell receptor (beta chain) was determined in a study of cytomegalovirus exposure and HLA in healthy donors. Study outcomes and limitations: Altogether, 164 TCR beta chains were recorded as cytomegalovirus-associated. That first-cohort TCR clusters tended to co-occur in the approximately 110 validation repertoires was found in a later analysis. It was confirmed in vitro that a few of the CMV-associated chains were specific for CMV antigens.

Here immunoSEQ multiplex PCR was the method, and the copy in TCRdb shows in-frame clones only, minus some. In the table there are 90,000 to 100,000 clones, roughly 87% of which are singletons. These donors were members of the approximately 110-subject validation cohort, a group separate from the roughly 670-subject first cohort. Concerning this clone: Its antigen is still unknown.

This CDR3 region has 12 residues. Germline CDR1 is LGHNA and CDR2 is YNFKEQ. V was clipped by 3 bases and J by 5 bases, with 7 bases between them. This sequence was found in a man between 18 and 29 years old in good health and CMV-seropositive. Sequencing was done on a sample of PBMCs. The chain recombines TRBV4-2 with TRBJ2-5; D might be TRBD2 (5 bases). This CDR3 is CASSHRGETQYF. Here the CDR3 DNA reads TGTGCCAGCAGCCACAGAGGGGAGACCCAGTACTTC.